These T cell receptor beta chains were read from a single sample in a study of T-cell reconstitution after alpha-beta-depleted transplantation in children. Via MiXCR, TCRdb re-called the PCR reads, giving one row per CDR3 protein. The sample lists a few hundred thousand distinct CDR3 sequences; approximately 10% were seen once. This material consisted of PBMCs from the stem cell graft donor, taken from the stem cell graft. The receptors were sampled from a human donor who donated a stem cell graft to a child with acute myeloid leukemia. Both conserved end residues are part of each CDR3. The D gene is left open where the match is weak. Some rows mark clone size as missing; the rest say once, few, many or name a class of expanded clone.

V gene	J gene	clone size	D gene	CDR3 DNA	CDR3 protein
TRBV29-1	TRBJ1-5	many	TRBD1	TGCAGCGTTGTTGCAGGGGGATCGGGTCAGCCCCAGCATTTT	CSVVAGGSGQPQHF
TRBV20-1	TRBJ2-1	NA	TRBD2	TGCAGTGCGTGGACCGGGACTAGCGGGGGGGTTGACAATGAGCAGTTCTTC	CSAWTGTSGGVDNEQFF
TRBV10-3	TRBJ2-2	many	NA	TGTGCCATCACGGGAACCAGGAACACGGTCGGCGGGGAGCTGTTTTTT	CAITGTRNTVGGELFF
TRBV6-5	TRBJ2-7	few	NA	TGTGCCAGCAGTTACTCTGGGGGAGAGCAGTACTTC	CASSYSGGEQYF
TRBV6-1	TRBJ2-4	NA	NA	TGTGCCAGCGTCGGAGGGGGTGCCAAAAACAGTCAGTACTTC	CASVGGGAKNSQYF
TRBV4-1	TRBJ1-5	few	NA	TGCGCCAGCAGCCAAGATGTGGGGAGACAGCCCCAGCATTTT	CASSQDVGRQPQHF
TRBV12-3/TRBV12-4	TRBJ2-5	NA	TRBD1	TGTGCCAGCAGCGTCACCCCTAGGACAGGGGCAGAGACCCAGTACTTC	CASSVTPRTGAETQYF
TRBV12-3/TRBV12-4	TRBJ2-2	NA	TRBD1	TGTGCCAGCACCCGTCCCGGGACAGGGTCGGAGAACACCGGGGAGCTGTTTTTT	CASTRPGTGSENTGELFF
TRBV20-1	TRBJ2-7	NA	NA	TGCAGTGCTAGTGTCTCGGACACCCCCTACGAGCAGTACTTC	CSASVSDTPYEQYF
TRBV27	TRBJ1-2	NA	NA	TGTGCCAGCAGTATGGCGGGGGTCGGCTACACCTTC	CASSMAGVGYTF
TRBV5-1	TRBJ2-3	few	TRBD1	TGCGCCAGCAGCTTGGGACAGGGAGATTCCGATACGCAGTATTTT	CASSLGQGDSDTQYF
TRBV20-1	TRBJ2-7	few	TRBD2	TGCAGTGCTGCAGATTCTAGCGGGGGTTACGAGCAGTACTTC	CSAADSSGGYEQYF
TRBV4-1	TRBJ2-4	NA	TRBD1	TGCGCCAGCAGCCAAGACTTCGGGACAGGGGAATACTTC	CASSQDFGTGEYF
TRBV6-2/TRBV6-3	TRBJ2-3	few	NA	TGTGCCAGCAGTTCTATACGCCGTGGGGTCTCAGATACGCAGTATTTT	CASSSIRRGVSDTQYF
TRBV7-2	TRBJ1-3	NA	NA	TGTGCCAGCAGCCGAGACGGACTTATTGGTGGAAACACCATATATTTT	CASSRDGLIGGNTIYF
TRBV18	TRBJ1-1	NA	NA	TGTGCCAGCTCACCTGGTTCTCAGGTAGTCACTGAAGCTTTCTTT	CASSPGSQVVTEAFF
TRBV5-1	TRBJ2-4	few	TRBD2	TGCGCCAGCAGCCCTGGGACTAGCGGACCCAACAAAAACATTCAGTACTTC	CASSPGTSGPNKNIQYF
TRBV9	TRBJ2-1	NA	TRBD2	TGTGCCAGCAGCGTAGGTGTTAGCGGGGTCTCCTACAATGAGCAGTTCTTC	CASSVGVSGVSYNEQFF
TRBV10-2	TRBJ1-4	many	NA	TGCGCCAGCAGTGAGAACCGGGAGACTAATGAAAAACTGTTTTTT	CASSENRETNEKLFF
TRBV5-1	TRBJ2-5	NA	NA	TGCGCCAGCAGCTTGGACCCGTCACAAGAGACCCAGTACTTC	CASSLDPSQETQYF
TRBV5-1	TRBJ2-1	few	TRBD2	TGCGCCAGCAGCTTGGGGTCTAGCGGTGTCTACAATGAGCAGTTCTTC	CASSLGSSGVYNEQFF
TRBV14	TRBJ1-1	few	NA	TGTGCCAGCAGCCGCCAGGGAACTATGAACACTGAAGCTTTCTTT	CASSRQGTMNTEAFF
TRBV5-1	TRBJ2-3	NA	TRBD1	TGCGCCAGCAGGGCAGGGGGCGCGGCAGATACGCAGTATTTT	CASRAGGAADTQYF
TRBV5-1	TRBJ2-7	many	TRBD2	TGCGCCAGCAGCTTGGTTGTAGCGGGGCGCTCCTACGAGCAGTACTTC	CASSLVVAGRSYEQYF
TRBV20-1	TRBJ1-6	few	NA	TGCAGTGTAGGGGTAGGGTCCTATAATTCACCCCTCCACTTT	CSVGVGSYNSPLHF
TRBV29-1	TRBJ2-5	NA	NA	TGCAGCGTTGCGGCCAGTGTGGGCGAGACCCAGTACTTC	CSVAASVGETQYF
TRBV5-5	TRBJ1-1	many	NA	TGTGCCAGCAGCTTTGGTTTAGGACACATGAACACTGAAGCTTTCTTT	CASSFGLGHMNTEAFF
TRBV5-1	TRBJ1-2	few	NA	TGCGCCAGCAGCTTGATGGGAGACTATGGCTACACCTTC	CASSLMGDYGYTF
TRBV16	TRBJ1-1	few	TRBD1	TGTGCCAGCAGCCAAACTTTAGACAGGGTGTACACTGAAGCTTTCTTT	CASSQTLDRVYTEAFF
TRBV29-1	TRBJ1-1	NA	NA	TGCAGCGTTGCCAGGGCGAACACTGAAGCTTTCTTT	CSVARANTEAFF
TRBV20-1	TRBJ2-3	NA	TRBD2	TGCAGTGCGTGGGATTTAGCGGGGGGGCCTAAGTCAGATACGCAGTATTTT	CSAWDLAGGPKSDTQYF
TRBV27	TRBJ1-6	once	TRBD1	TGTGCCAGCAGTCCGCTCGACAGGGGAATGTATAATTCACCCCTCCACTTT	CASSPLDRGMYNSPLHF
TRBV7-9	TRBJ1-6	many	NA	TGTGCCAGCAGCCGACAGGAGGGTTCACCCCTCCACTTT	CASSRQEGSPLHF
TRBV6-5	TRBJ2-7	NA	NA	TGTGCCAGCAGTTTACGACGACCCACCACTGGCTACGAGCAGTACTTC	CASSLRRPTTGYEQYF
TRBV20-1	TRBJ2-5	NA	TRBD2	TGCAGTGCTTCCAGACTAGCGGGAGGGCCGAGGGAGACCCAGTACTTC	CSASRLAGGPRETQYF
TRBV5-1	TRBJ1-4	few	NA	TGCGCCAGCAGCTTGGCGGCAGGGAAATATGAAAAACTGTTTTTT	CASSLAAGKYEKLFF
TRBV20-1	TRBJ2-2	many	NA	TGCAGTGCTAGCCTCCTAGCGCCTACCGGGGAGCTGTTTTTT	CSASLLAPTGELFF
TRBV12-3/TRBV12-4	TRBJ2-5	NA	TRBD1	TGTGCCAGCAGTGCGGCAGGGGGCGAGGAGACCCAGTACTTC	CASSAAGGEETQYF